The source of this TCR beta chain is a study of T cell changes during pregnancy in multiple sclerosis. The CDR3 has 16 amino acids. Germline CDR1 SGHDT, CDR2 YYEEEE. Trimming took 4 bases from V and 2 from J, leaving 17 bases between them. Sequenced by immunoSEQ multiplex PCR; TCRdb stores in-frame clones only, minus some. In the table there are around 130,000 clones, around 95% of which are singletons. The gene calls are TRBV5-6 and TRBJ2-3; D possibly corresponds to TRBD2 (5 bases). The clonotype originates from a female donor with multiple sclerosis, enrolled in a pregnancy study. Here the sequenced sample was peripheral blood, taken after pregnancy. The CDR3 DNA follows: TGTGCCAGCAGCCCTGGGCTAGCATCGCCCACAGATACGCAGTATTTT. It translates to CASSPGLASPTDTQYF. Variable domain in full (rest from reference TRBV5-6 and TRBJ2-3): DAGVTQSPTHLIKTRGQQVTLRCSPKSGHDTVSWYQQALGQGPQFIFQYYEEEERQRGNFPDRFSGHQFPNYSSELNVNALLLGDSALYLCASSPGLASPTDTQYFGPGTRLTVL.